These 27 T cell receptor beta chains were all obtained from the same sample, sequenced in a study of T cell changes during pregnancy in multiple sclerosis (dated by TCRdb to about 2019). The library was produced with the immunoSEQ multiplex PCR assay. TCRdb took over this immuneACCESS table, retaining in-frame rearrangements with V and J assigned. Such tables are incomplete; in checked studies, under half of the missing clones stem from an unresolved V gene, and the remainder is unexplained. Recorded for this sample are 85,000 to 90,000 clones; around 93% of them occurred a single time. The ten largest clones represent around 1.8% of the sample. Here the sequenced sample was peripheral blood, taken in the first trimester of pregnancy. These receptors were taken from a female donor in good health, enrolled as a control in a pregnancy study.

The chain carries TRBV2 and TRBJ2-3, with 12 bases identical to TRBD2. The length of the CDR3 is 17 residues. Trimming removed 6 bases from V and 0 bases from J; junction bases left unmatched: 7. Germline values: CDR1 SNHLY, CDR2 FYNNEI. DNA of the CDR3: TGTGCCAGCAGAAGACTAGCGGGGGCCTTTAGCACAGATACGCAGTATTTT. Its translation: CASRRLAGAFSTDTQYF.

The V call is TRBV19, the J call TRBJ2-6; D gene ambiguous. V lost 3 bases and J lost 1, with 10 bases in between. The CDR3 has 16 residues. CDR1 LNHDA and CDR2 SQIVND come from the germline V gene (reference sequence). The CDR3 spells CASSIEPFSGANVLTF. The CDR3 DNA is TGTGCCAGTAGTATTGAGCCGTTTTCTGGGGCCAACGTCCTGACTTTC.

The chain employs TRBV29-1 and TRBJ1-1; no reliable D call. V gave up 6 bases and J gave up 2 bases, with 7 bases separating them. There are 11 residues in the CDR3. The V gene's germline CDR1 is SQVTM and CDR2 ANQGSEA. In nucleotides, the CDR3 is TGCAGCGTCTCCTCTAACACTGAAGCTTTCTTT. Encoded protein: CSVSSNTEAFF.

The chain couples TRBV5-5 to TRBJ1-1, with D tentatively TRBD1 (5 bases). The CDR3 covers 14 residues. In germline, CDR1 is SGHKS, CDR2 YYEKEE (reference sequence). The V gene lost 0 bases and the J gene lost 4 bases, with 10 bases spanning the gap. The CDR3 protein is CASSLDRPLTEAFF. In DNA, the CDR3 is TGTGCCAGCAGCTTGGACAGGCCCCTCACTGAAGCTTTCTTT. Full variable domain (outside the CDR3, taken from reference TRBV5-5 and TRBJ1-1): DAGVTQSPTHLIKTRGQQVTLRCSPISGHKSVSWYQQVLGQGPQFIFQYYEKEERGRGNFPDRFSARQFPNYSSELNVNALLLGDSALYLCASSLDRPLTEAFFGQGTRLTVV.

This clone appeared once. The CDR3 loop reads CASSTRDRGHEQFF. For the CDR3, the DNA is TGTGCCAGTAGTACCCGGGACAGGGGCCATGAGCAGTTCTTC. V gene TRBV19 combines with J gene TRBJ2-1; 10 positions agree with TRBD1. J gave up 8 bases and V 4 bases, and 5 bases lay outside the gene matches. CDR3 length: 14 residues. CDR1 and CDR2 from the germline V gene are LNHDA and SQIVND (reference sequence).

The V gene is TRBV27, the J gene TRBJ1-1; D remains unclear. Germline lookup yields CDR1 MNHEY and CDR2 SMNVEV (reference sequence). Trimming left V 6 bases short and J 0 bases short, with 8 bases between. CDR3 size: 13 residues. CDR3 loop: CASREYMNTEAFF. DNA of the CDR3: TGTGCCAGCAGGGAGTACATGAACACTGAAGCTTTCTTT.

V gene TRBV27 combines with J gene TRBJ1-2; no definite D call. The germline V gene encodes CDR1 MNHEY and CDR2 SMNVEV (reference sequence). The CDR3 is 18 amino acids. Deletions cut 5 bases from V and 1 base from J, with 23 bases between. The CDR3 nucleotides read TGTGCCAGCAGTAGCCATTCGGAGGCAGTCGGAGGTAACTATGGCTACACCTTC. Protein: CASSSHSEAVGGNYGYTF.

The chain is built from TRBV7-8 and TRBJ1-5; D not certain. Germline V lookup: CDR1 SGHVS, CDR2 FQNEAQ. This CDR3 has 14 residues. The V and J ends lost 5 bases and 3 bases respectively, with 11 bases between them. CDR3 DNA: TGTGCCAGCAGCCCCCTAGGTCCCAATCAGCCCCAGCATTTT. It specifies CASSPLGPNQPQHF.

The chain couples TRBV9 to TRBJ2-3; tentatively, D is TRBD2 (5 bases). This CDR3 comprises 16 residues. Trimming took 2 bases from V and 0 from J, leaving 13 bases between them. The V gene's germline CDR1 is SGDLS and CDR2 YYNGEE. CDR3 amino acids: CASSVGSMPSTDTQYF. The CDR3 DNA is TGTGCCAGCAGCGTGGGGAGTATGCCCAGCACAGATACGCAGTATTTT.

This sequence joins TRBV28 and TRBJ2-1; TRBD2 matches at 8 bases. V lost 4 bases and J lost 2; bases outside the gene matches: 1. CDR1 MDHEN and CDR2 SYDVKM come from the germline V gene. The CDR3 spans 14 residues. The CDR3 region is CASSSGGAYNEQFF. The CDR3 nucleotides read TGTGCCAGCAGTTCGGGGGGGGCCTACAATGAGCAGTTCTTC.

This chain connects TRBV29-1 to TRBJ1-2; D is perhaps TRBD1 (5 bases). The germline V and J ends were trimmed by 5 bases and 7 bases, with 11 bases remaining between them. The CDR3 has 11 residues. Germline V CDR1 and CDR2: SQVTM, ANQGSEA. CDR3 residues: CSVPSRAGYTF. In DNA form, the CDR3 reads TGCAGCGTTCCCTCCAGGGCTGGCTACACCTTC.

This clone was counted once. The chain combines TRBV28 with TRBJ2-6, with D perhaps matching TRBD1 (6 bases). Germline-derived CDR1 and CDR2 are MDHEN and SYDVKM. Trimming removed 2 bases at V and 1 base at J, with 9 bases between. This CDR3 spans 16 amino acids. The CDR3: CASSLGTLSGANVLTF. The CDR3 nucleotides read TGTGCCAGCAGTTTAGGGACACTGTCTGGGGCCAACGTCCTGACTTTC.

The CDR3 protein is CASSRRDLHSYNEQFF. CDR3 nucleotides: TGTGCCAGCAGCCGACGCGACTTGCATTCCTACAATGAGCAGTTCTTC. This chain links TRBV7-9 with TRBJ2-1; D remains ambiguous. There are 16 residues in the CDR3. Trimming took 5 bases from V and 1 from J, leaving 15 bases between them. The germline CDR1 and CDR2 sequences are SEHNR and FQNEAQ (reference sequence).

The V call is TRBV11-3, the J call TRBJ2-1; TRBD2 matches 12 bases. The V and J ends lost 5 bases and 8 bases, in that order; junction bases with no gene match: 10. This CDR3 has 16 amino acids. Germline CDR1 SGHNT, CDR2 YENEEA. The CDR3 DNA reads TGTGCCAGCAGCCGGGGGTCTAGCGGGGGGGTTGATGAGCAGTTCTTC. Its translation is CASSRGSSGGVDEQFF.

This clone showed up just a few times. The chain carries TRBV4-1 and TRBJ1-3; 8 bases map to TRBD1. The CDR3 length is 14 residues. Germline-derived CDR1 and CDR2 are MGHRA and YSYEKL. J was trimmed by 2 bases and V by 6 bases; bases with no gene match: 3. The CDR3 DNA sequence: TGCGCCAGCAGACCACAGGGGGCTGGAAACACCATATATTTT. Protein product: CASRPQGAGNTIYF.

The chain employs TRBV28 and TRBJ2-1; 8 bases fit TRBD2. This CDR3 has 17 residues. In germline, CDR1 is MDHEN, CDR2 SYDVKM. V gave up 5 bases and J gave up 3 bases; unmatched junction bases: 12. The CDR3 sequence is CASSTTRTSWHYNEQFF. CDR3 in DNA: TGTGCCAGCAGTACGACCCGGACTAGCTGGCACTACAATGAGCAGTTCTTC.

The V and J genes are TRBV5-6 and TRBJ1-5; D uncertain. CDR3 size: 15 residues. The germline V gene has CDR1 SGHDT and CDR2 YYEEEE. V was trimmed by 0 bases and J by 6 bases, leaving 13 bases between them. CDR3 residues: CASSLGVTSGQPQHF. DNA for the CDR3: TGTGCCAGCAGCTTGGGGGTGACCTCGGGTCAGCCCCAGCATTTT. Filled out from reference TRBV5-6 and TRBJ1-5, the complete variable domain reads DAGVTQSPTHLIKTRGQQVTLRCSPKSGHDTVSWYQQALGQGPQFIFQYYEEEERQRGNFPDRFSGHQFPNYSSELNVNALLLGDSALYLCASSLGVTSGQPQHFGDGTRLSIL.

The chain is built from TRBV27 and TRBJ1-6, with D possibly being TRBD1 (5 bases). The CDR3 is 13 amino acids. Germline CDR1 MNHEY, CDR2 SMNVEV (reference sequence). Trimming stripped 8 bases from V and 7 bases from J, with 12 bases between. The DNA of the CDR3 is TGTGCCAGCTGGCAGGGCGGAAATTCACCCCTCCACTTT. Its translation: CASWQGGNSPLHF.

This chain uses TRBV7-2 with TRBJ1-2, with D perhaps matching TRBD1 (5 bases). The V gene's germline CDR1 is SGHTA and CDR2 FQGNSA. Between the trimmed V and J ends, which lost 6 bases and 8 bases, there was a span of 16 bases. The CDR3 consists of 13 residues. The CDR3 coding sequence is TGTGCCAGCAGTCAATCCAGGGAACGCGGCTACACCTTC. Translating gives CASSQSRERGYTF.

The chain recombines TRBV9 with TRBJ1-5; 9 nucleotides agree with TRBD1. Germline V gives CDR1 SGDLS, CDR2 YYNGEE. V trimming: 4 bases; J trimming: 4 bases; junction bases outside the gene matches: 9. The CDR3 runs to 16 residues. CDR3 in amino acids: CASSPHGQGPNQPQHF. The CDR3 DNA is TGTGCCAGCAGCCCCCACGGACAGGGGCCTAATCAGCCCCAGCATTTT. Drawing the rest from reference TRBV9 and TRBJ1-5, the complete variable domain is DSGVTQTPKHLITATGQRVTLRCSPRSGDLSVYWYQQSLDQGLQFLIQYYNGEERAKGNILERFSAQQFPDLHSELNLSSLELGDSALYFCASSPHGQGPNQPQHFGDGTRLSIL.

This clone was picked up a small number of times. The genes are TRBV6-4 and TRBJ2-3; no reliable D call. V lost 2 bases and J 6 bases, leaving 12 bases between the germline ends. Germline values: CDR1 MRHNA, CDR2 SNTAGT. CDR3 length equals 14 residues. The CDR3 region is CASSDGDTTDTQYF. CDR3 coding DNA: TGTGCCAGCAGTGACGGCGACACCACGGATACGCAGTATTTT.

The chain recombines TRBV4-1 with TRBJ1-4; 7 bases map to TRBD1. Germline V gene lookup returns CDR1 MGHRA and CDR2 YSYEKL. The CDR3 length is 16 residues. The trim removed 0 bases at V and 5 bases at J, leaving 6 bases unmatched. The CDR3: CASSQDGTAGNEKLFF. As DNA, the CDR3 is TGCGCCAGCAGCCAAGATGGGACAGCTGGAAATGAAAAACTGTTTTTT.

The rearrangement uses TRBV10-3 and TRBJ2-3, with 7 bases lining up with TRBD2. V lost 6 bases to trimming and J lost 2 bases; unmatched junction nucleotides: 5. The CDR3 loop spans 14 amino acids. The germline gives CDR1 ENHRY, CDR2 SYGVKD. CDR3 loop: CAIRSSGTTDTQYF. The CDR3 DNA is TGTGCCATCAGATCAAGCGGGACCACAGATACGCAGTATTTT.

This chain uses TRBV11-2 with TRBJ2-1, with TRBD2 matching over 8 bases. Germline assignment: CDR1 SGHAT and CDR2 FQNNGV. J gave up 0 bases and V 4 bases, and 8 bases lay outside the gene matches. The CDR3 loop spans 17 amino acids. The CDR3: CASSSRGDSDSYNEQFF. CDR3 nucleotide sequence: TGTGCCAGCAGCTCGCGGGGGGACTCCGACTCCTACAATGAGCAGTTCTTC.

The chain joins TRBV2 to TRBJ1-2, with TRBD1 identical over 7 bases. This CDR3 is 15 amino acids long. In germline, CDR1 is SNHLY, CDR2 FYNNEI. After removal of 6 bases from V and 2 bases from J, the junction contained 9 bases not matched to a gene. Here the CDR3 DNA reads TGTGCCAGCAGGGGGGACCCGACAGGGAACTATGGCTACACCTTC. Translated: CASRGDPTGNYGYTF.

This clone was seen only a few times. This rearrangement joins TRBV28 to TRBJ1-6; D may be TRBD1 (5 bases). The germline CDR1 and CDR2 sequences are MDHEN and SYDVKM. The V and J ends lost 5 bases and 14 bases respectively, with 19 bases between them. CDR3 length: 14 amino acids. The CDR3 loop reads CASSNPGLVSALHF. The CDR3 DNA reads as TGTGCCAGCAGTAACCCGGGACTTGTATCAGCCCTCCACTTT.

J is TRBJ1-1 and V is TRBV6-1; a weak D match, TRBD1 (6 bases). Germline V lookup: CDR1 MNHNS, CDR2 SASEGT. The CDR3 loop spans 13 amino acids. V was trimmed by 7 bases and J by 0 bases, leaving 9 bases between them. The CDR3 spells CASIGQLNTEAFF. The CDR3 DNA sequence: TGTGCCAGCATAGGACAGTTGAACACTGAAGCTTTCTTT.